This T cell receptor (beta chain) was captured in a study of cytomegalovirus exposure and HLA in healthy donors. About the research overall: The 120 validation repertoires used the same platform as the approximately 700 first-cohort repertoires (as reported by a later analysis).

Deletions cut 2 bases from V and 4 bases from J, with 9 bases between. The CDR3 totals 14 residues. Germline values: CDR1 SGHAT, CDR2 FQNNGV. TCRdb's copy holds only in-frame clones and misses some; the assay was immunoSEQ multiplex PCR. The profile shows some 130,000 clones, 89% of them singletons. On this clone: Its antigen is not known.

The study, taken as a whole, reports: According to the study, roughly 160 TCR beta chains were cytomegalovirus-associated. Subsequent analysis revealed that first-cohort TCR clusters tended to co-occur in the 130 or so validation repertoires.

The donors were members of the validation cohort comprising over 90 subjects, separate from the approximately 630-subject first cohort. The rearrangement uses TRBV11-2 and TRBJ1-3, with D uncertain. Source material: PBMCs. This clonotype was sampled from a woman aged 18-29 years in good health and CMV-seronegative. This CDR3 is CASSLTSPGNTIYF. The CDR3 DNA reads as TGTGCCAGCAGCTTAACTAGTCCCGGAAACACCATATATTTT.